The 21 T cell receptor beta chains reported below all come from one sample, sequenced in a study of T cell repertoires in cytomegalovirus infection. TCRdb analysed the reads with MiXCR anew, one entry per CDR3 protein. The data contain 35,000 to 55,000 distinct CDR3 sequences, about 21% of them seen just once; the ten biggest clones take up about 53%. No antigen has been identified for these receptors. Here the sequenced sample was CD8+ T cells from cultured PBMCs, taken from culture after CMV antigen stimulation. The receptors here all came from a human donor in good health (CMV status not recorded). Some clones in this sample may be carry-over from other donors' samples.

The chain couples TRBV4-1 to TRBJ2-5; 7 nucleotides match TRBD2. Per the germline V gene, CDR1 is MGHRA and CDR2 is YSYEKL. CDR3 length equals 16 residues. The ends lost 0 bases at V and 3 bases at J; junction bases unmatched: 7. The CDR3 protein is CASSQDERGTKETQYF. The CDR3 DNA sequence: TGCGCCAGCAGCCAAGATGAGCGGGGAACTAAAGAGACCCAGTACTTC.

V usage is TRBV7-9 and J usage is TRBJ2-2; TRBD1 matches 8 bases. Unmatched junction bases numbered 12, after V lost 5 bases and J lost 7 bases. The germline CDR1 and CDR2 sequences are SEHNR and FQNEAQ (reference sequence). This CDR3 contains 16 residues. In nucleotides, the CDR3 is TGTGCCAGCAGCCCATTTCAGGACAGGGCGAGCGGGGAGCTGTTTTTT. Its translation: CASSPFQDRASGELFF.

The J gene is TRBJ2-5, the V gene TRBV28; D may be TRBD1 or TRBD2 (5 bases each). V lost 7 bases, J lost 5 bases, and 20 bases lay in between. This CDR3 contains 15 residues. The V gene's germline CDR1 is MDHEN and CDR2 SYDVKM. In nucleotides, the CDR3 is TGTGCCAGCACCACGGGACGGGCGGGCGGCGAGACCCAGTACTTC. Translating gives CASTTGRAGGETQYF.

This chain joins TRBV5-6 and TRBJ1-1; D unclear. CDR1 and CDR2 (germline): SGHDT, YYEEEE. The CDR3 contains 15 residues. V lost 3 bases, J lost 0 bases, and 12 bases lay in between. CDR3 coding DNA: TGTGCCAGCAGCTCGCCGACCCTATTGAACACTGAAGCTTTCTTT. This translates into CASSSPTLLNTEAFF.

This clonotype showed up many times. J is TRBJ2-1 and V is TRBV7-9; TRBD1 matches 7 bases. The CDR3 consists of 15 residues. In germline, CDR1 is SEHNR, CDR2 FQNEAQ (reference sequence). V was clipped by 5 bases and J by 2 bases; unmatched bases: 6. DNA of the CDR3: TGTGCCAGCAGCGAACTTACAGGGGCCTACAATGAGCAGTTCTTC. Translated, it gives CASSELTGAYNEQFF.

This clonotype showed up just a few times. The CDR3 sequence is CAWSVPDSPYEQYF. The CDR3 DNA sequence: TGTGCCTGGAGTGTACCGGACAGCCCCTACGAGCAGTACTTC. The chain joins TRBV30 to TRBJ2-7; TRBD1 might be the D (6 bases). The germline gives CDR1 GTSNPN, CDR2 SVGIG (reference sequence). This CDR3 has 14 residues. Deletions cut 0 bases from V and 2 bases from J, with 11 bases between.

This clonotype was counted ten times or more. V usage is TRBV12-3 or TRBV12-4 and J usage is TRBJ1-2; TRBD1 is a possible D gene (6 bases). V was shortened by 7 bases and J by 8 bases, with 17 bases between the two germline ends. The CDR3 runs to 13 residues. The CDR3 region is CASTLPGEGGYTF. CDR3 nucleotide sequence: TGTGCCAGCACCCTCCCAGGGGAAGGGGGCTACACCTTC.

This clonotype has a count of ten or more. The chain combines TRBV7-8 with TRBJ1-5; D is unclear. The CDR3 sequence is 15 residues long. Trimming shortened V by 1 base and J by 4 bases, and 11 bases separated the two germline ends. CDR1 and CDR2 from the germline V gene are SGHVS and FQNEAQ. The CDR3 spells CASSLVGWGNQPQHF. CDR3 in DNA: TGTGCCAGCAGCTTAGTCGGGTGGGGAAATCAGCCCCAGCATTTT.

This clonotype has a count of ten or more. The rearrangement uses TRBV19 and TRBJ2-6; D uncertain. Trimming removed 3 bases from V and 3 bases from J, with 9 bases in between. This CDR3 contains 15 residues. Germline loops: CDR1 LNHDA, CDR2 SQIVND (reference sequence). Here the CDR3 reads CASSISNGGANVLTF. The CDR3 DNA follows: TGTGCCAGTAGTATTTCGAACGGTGGGGCCAACGTCCTGACTTTC.

This clonotype was detected ten times or more. The rearrangement uses TRBV7-2 and TRBJ2-3, with unresolved D. Germline V gene data show CDR1 as SGHTA and CDR2 as FQGNSA. V lost 3 bases and J 6 bases, leaving 7 bases between the germline ends. The CDR3 contains 12 residues. The CDR3 reads CASSFSGDTQYF. CDR3 DNA sequence: TGTGCCAGCAGCTTCAGTGGGGATACGCAGTATTTT.

The sample holds many counts of this clonotype. V is TRBV3-1 and J is TRBJ1-5, with D unclear. This CDR3 spans 14 amino acids. Germline V CDR1 and CDR2: LGHDT, YNNKEL (reference sequence). V lost 1 base and J lost 6, with 10 bases in between. CDR3 in amino acids: CASSQGVRGQPQHF. The CDR3 DNA follows: TGTGCCAGCAGCCAAGGTGTCCGGGGTCAGCCCCAGCATTTT. Full variable domain (remainder filled in from reference TRBV3-1 and TRBJ1-5): DTAVSQTPKYLVTQMGNDKSIKCEQNLGHDTMYWYKQDSKKFLKIMFSYNNKELIINETVPNRFSPKSPDKAHLNLHINSLELGDSAVYFCASSQGVRGQPQHFGDGTRLSIL.

This clonotype was counted between two and nine times. A read error may be the cause here, since a much bigger clone is one base away. This rearrangement joins TRBV13 to TRBJ1-1; the match to TRBD1 covers 8 bases. Looked up from germline, CDR1 is PRHDT and CDR2 is FYEKMQ (reference sequence). The CDR3 consists of 14 residues. The chain's CDR3 is CANSWGQVDTEAFF. The CDR3 DNA sequence: TGTGCCAACAGCTGGGGACAGGTGGACACTGAAGCTTTCTTT. The complete variable domain, with remaining parts taken from reference TRBV13 and TRBJ1-1, reads AAGVIQSPRHLIKEKRETATLKCYPIPRHDTVYWYQQGPGQDPQFLISFYEKMQSDKGSIPDRFSAQQFSDYHSELNMSSLELGDSALYFCANSWGQVDTEAFFGQGTRLTVV.

This chain uses TRBV30 with TRBJ1-1, with D unresolved. The CDR3 spans 13 residues. Trimming stripped 3 bases from V and 2 bases from J, with 10 bases between. The germline CDR1 and CDR2 sequences are GTSNPN and SVGIG (reference sequence). The CDR3 region has the DNA TGTGCCTGGAGAGGAGGACTCAACACTGAAGCTTTCTTT. The encoded protein is CAWRGGLNTEAFF.

This clonotype has ten or more counts. The gene calls are TRBV7-8 and TRBJ1-1, with D hard to call. Deletions cut 0 bases from V and 1 base from J, with 6 bases between. Germline V CDR1 and CDR2: SGHVS, FQNEAQ. This CDR3 has 14 residues. The CDR3 DNA follows: TGTGCCAGCAGCTTAGCGCAAGCGAACACTGAAGCTTTCTTT. It is translated as CASSLAQANTEAFF.

This clonotype was seen many times. The chain recombines TRBV14 with TRBJ2-2; D may be TRBD1 (6 bases). The germline CDR1 and CDR2 sequences are SGHDN and FVKESK. Trimming stripped 0 bases from V and 7 bases from J, with 12 bases between. The CDR3 is 15 amino acids. The CDR3 sequence: CASSQDWEQGGELFF. CDR3 nucleotides: TGTGCCAGCAGCCAAGACTGGGAACAGGGCGGGGAGCTGTTTTTT.

This clonotype appeared a few times. The genes are TRBV10-3 and TRBJ1-1; 9 bases agree with TRBD1. Trimming at V came to 0 bases and at J to 8 bases, leaving 7 bases not matched to a gene. The CDR3 length is 15 residues. The V gene's germline CDR1 is ENHRY and CDR2 SYGVKD. This CDR3 reads CAISESEQGAEEAFF. CDR3 in DNA: TGTGCCATCAGTGAGTCCGAACAGGGGGCAGAAGAAGCTTTCTTT.

There are a few counts of this clonotype. The rearrangement links TRBV10-3 to TRBJ1-1, with a tentative D call TRBD1 (5 bases). V was shortened by 3 bases and J by 3 bases, with 20 bases between the two germline ends. This CDR3 spans 17 amino acids. Germline lookup yields CDR1 ENHRY and CDR2 SYGVKD. The CDR3 sequence is CAISESPLGQPYTEAFF. In nucleotides, the CDR3 is TGTGCCATCAGTGAATCTCCCTTGGGGCAGCCTTACACTGAAGCTTTCTTT.

This clonotype was seen a handful of times. J is TRBJ2-7 and V is TRBV11-3; 12 positions match TRBD2. Germline V gene sequence: CDR1 SGHNT, CDR2 YENEEA. V shed 4 bases and J 5 bases; nucleotides not matched to a gene: 3. The CDR3 is made up of 14 amino acids. The CDR3 region is CASSSGLAGNEQYF. In nucleotides, the CDR3 is TGTGCCAGCAGCTCTGGACTAGCGGGAAACGAGCAGTACTTC.

This clonotype was observed a handful of times. The chain joins TRBV6-1 to TRBJ1-2; D remains ambiguous. The V gene lost 6 bases and the J gene lost 6 bases, with 8 bases spanning the gap. Germline values: CDR1 MNHNS, CDR2 SASEGT. CDR3 length equals 11 residues. This CDR3 reads CASRDVNGYTF. The CDR3 coding sequence is TGTGCCAGCAGGGACGTGAATGGCTACACCTTC.

This clonotype was seen ten or more times. V gene TRBV28 combines with J gene TRBJ2-2; weak D call: TRBD1 (7 bases). This CDR3 spans 14 amino acids. Looked up from germline, CDR1 is MDHEN and CDR2 is SYDVKM. V was pared by 6 bases and J by 7 bases, with 15 bases between. For the CDR3, the DNA is TGTGCCAGCAGCGGGGGACAGATCGACGGGGAGCTGTTTTTT. Its protein is CASSGGQIDGELFF.

CDR3 nucleotides: TGTGCCAGCAGCCAACGTCGAGTAAAAGGAGAGACCCAGTACTTC. This codes for CASSQRRVKGETQYF. The chain employs TRBV3-1 and TRBJ2-5; unclear D gene. From germline, CDR1 is LGHDT and CDR2 YNNKEL (reference sequence). Trimming pared 2 bases from V and 4 bases from J, leaving 14 bases between. CDR3 length equals 15 residues.